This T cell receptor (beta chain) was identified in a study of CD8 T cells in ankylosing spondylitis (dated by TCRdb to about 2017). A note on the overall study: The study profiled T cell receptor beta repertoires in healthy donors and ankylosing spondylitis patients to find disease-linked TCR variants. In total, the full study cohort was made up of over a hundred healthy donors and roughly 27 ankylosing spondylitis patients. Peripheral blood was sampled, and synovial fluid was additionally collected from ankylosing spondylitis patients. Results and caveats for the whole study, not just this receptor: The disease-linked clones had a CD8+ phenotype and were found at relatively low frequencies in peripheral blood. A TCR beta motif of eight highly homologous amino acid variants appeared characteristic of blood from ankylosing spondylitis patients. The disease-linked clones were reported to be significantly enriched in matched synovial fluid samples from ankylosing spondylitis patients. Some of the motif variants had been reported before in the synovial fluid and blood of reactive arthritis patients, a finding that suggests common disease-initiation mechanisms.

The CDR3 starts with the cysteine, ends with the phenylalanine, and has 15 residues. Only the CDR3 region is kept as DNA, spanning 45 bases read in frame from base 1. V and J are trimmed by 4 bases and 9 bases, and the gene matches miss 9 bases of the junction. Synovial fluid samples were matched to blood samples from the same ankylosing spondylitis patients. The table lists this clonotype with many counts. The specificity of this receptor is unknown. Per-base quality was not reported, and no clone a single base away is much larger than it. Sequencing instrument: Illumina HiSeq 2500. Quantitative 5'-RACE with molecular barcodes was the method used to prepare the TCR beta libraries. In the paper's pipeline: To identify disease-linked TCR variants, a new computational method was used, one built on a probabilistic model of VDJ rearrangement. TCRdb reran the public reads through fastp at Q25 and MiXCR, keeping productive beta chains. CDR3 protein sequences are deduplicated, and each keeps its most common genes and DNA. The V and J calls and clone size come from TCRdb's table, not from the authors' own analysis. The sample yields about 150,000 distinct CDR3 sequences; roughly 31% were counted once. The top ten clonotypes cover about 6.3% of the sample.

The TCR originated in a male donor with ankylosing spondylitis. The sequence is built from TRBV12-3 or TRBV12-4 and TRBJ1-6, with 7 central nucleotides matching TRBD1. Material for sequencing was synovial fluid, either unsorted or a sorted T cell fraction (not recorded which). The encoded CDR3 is CASSSTGWRGSPLHF. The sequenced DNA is TGTGCCAGCAGTTCGACAGGGTGGAGAGGTTCACCCCTCCACTTT.